This entry describes one T cell receptor (beta chain). Its antigen is as yet unknown. This record belongs to a study of T cells in localized non-small cell lung cancer. Study findings and constraints: Uninvolved adjacent lung, not tumor, had the highest T cell clonality. Heterogeneity within the tumor remains possible, as just one region underwent sequencing. Median 57 top-100 tumor clones were shared with paired adjacent lung.

TCRdb's table, derived via immunoSEQ multiplex PCR, lists solely in-frame clones and lacks some. The profile shows approximately 49,000 clones, roughly 80% of them singletons. Germline V gene sequence: CDR1 SGHDT, CDR2 YYEEEE. The length of the CDR3 is 13 residues. Trimming cost V 3 bases and J 0 bases, with 6 bases left between them. V and J are TRBV5-6 and TRBJ1-1, with D maybe TRBD1 (5 bases). The receptor was isolated from a man between 40 and 69 years old with stage I squamous cell lung carcinoma. Source: peripheral blood, taken before any cancer treatment. This CDR3 is CASSSTVNTEAFF. The CDR3 nucleotides read TGTGCCAGCAGCTCGACAGTGAACACTGAAGCTTTCTTT.